The sequence of this T cell receptor beta chain was determined in a study of T cell responses to AZD1222 COVID-19 vaccine. As for this clone: What it binds is unknown.

TCRdb keeps only in-frame clones here, not all; method: immunoSEQ multiplex PCR. The table has under 200,000 clones, around 90% seen once. General study results and limits: White British donors predominated, females outnumbered males, and clonal diversity was possibly underestimated. Across the whole spike, CD4 TCRs peaked at regions 160-218 and 743-854. The breadth and depth of Spike-specific TCRs increased once two AZD1222 doses had been given.

This clonotype was sampled from an adult who received the MenACWY meningococcal vaccine as a control. Sequenced material: peripheral blood, taken 28 days after the second dose of the MenACWY control vaccine.

CDR3 DNA sequence: TGTGCCAGTAGTATCCAACTTTCAGGGGTTTCCTATCAGCCCCAGCATTTT. Encoded protein: CASSIQLSGVSYQPQHF. The genes are TRBV19 and TRBJ1-5, with a possible D match to TRBD1 (6 bases). The CDR3 extends over 17 amino acids. Germline loops: CDR1 LNHDA, CDR2 SQIVND (reference sequence). V was shortened by 3 bases and J by 5 bases, with 20 bases between the two germline ends.